These 9 T cell receptor beta chains originate from one sample sequenced in a study of CD8 T cell repertoires and HIV-1 epitope variants. Here immunoSEQ multiplex PCR was the method, and the copy in TCRdb shows in-frame clones only, minus some. This sample has roughly 5,600 clones, with over 60% found just once. These receptors lack a known antigen. Sequencing was done on a sample of cultured CD8+ T cells derived from PBMCs. Receptor source: a male donor with HIV.

V gene TRBV28 combines with J gene TRBJ2-3; possible D gene TRBD1, 6 bases. The CDR3 sequence is 18 residues long. V was shortened by 6 bases and J by 6 bases, with 28 bases between the two germline ends. From germline, CDR1 is MDHEN and CDR2 SYDVKM. The CDR3 region has the DNA TGTGCCAGCAGCCCACAACCATCTCAAGTCCACAGGGCTGATACGCAGTATTTT. Translated: CASSPQPSQVHRADTQYF.

The chain combines TRBV30 with TRBJ1-5, with D possibly matching TRBD1 (5 bases). Germline V gene lookup returns CDR1 GTSNPN and CDR2 SVGIG (reference sequence). This CDR3 comprises 12 residues. V was shortened by 7 bases and J by 5 bases, with 12 bases between the two germline ends. The CDR3 loop reads CAFLTADQPQHF. CDR3 sequence (DNA): TGTGCCTTTCTGACAGCGGATCAGCCCCAGCATTTT.

V and J are TRBV4-2 and TRBJ2-1, with TRBD2 matching 8 bases. CDR3 length: 15 residues. Germline-derived CDR1 and CDR2 are LGHNA and YNFKEQ. Trimming at V came to 0 bases and at J to 7 bases, leaving 5 bases not matched to a gene. This CDR3 reads CASSQEGGGINEQFF. The CDR3, as DNA: TGTGCCAGCAGCCAAGAAGGCGGGGGGATAAATGAGCAGTTCTTC.

The V call is TRBV27, the J call TRBJ1-5; D gene unclear. V lost 5 bases to trimming and J lost 3 bases, with 8 bases between them. This CDR3 is 13 amino acids long. CDR1 MNHEY and CDR2 SMNVEV come from the germline V gene (reference sequence). The CDR3 loop is CASSGAFNQPQHF. In DNA, the CDR3 is TGTGCCAGCAGTGGAGCGTTCAATCAGCCCCAGCATTTT.

The chain joins TRBV28 to TRBJ2-1, with D tentatively TRBD2 (5 bases). In germline, CDR1 is MDHEN, CDR2 SYDVKM. Trimming pared 5 bases from V and 5 bases from J, leaving 7 bases between. The CDR3 consists of 12 residues. As DNA, the CDR3 is TGTGCCAGCAGTCGGGGTGACAATGAGCAGTTCTTC. Protein product: CASSRGDNEQFF.

This sequence joins TRBV11-2 and TRBJ2-3, with TRBD1 matching 8 bases. Germline trimming cut 6 bases from V and 3 bases from J; bases unmatched to any gene: 14. Germline CDR1 SGHAT, CDR2 FQNNGV. The CDR3 runs to 17 residues. The CDR3 spells CASRQGVAPKGTDTQYF. For the CDR3, the DNA is TGTGCCAGCAGACAGGGGGTAGCCCCAAAAGGTACAGATACGCAGTATTTT.

The chain uses TRBV25-1 and TRBJ1-4, with TRBD1 as a possible D gene (6 bases). This CDR3 has 17 amino acids. CDR1 MGHDK and CDR2 SYGVNS come from the germline V gene. Trimming removed 4 bases at V and 0 bases at J, with 15 bases between. CDR3 in DNA: TGTGCCAGCAGTGTCCGGGACACCGGGCCAACTAATGAAAAACTGTTTTTT. Translation gives CASSVRDTGPTNEKLFF.

The table lists this clone with a count of one. The J gene is TRBJ2-2, the V gene TRBV9; 8 bases agree with TRBD1. V was clipped by 3 bases and J by 7 bases; unmatched bases: 8. The germline V gene has CDR1 SGDLS and CDR2 YYNGEE. This CDR3 has 15 residues. The CDR3 DNA follows: TGTGCCAGCAGCGCCACAGGGGGACTTAACGGGGAGCTGTTTTTT. It translates to CASSATGGLNGELFF.

The rearrangement joins TRBV5-4 to TRBJ1-3, with a weak D call TRBD1 (6 bases). In germline, CDR1 is SGHNT, CDR2 YYREEE (reference sequence). CDR3 length equals 15 residues. Trimming pared 4 bases from V and 0 bases from J, leaving 11 bases between. CDR3 DNA: TGTGCCAGCAGCCCGGGACACTCCTCTGGAAACACCATATATTTT. Protein product: CASSPGHSSGNTIYF.